The 24 T cell receptor beta chains presented below share a single source sample, sequenced in a study of beta chain features in type 1 diabetes. cDNA synthesis used the whole RNA isolate, giving expressed TCRB sequences. The repertoire was sequenced with immunoSEQ multiplex PCR; TCRdb's copy has only in-frame clones and lacks some. The sample records 130,000 to 150,000 clones, approximately 9.2% being singletons. The sequencing input was central memory CD4+ T cells from blood. The source of these receptors is a man in his late teens or twenties in good health.

This clone has more than one count but fewer than ten. The V call is TRBV5-4, the J call TRBJ2-5; 11 positions match TRBD2. Germline-derived CDR1 and CDR2 are SGHNT and YYREEE (reference sequence). The CDR3 is 17 amino acids. V lost 4 bases to trimming and J lost 1 base; unmatched junction nucleotides: 9. CDR3 protein: CASSGLLAGGPQETQYF. As DNA, the CDR3 is TGTGCCAGCAGCGGACTCCTAGCGGGGGGCCCCCAAGAGACCCAGTACTTC.

V gene TRBV11-1 combines with J gene TRBJ2-7; 7 nucleotides agree with TRBD1. This CDR3 has 14 residues. Germline values: CDR1 SGHAT, CDR2 FQDESV (reference sequence). With 4 bases clipped from V and 3 bases from J, the junction kept 6 bases outside the gene matches. This chain's CDR3 is CASSYPGQRYEQYF. The CDR3 nucleotides read TGTGCCAGCAGCTACCCGGGACAGCGCTACGAGCAGTACTTC.

This clone was counted only a few times. This chain joins TRBV5-1 and TRBJ1-2; TRBD1 agrees at 9 bases. From germline, CDR1 is SGHRS and CDR2 YFSETQ. The V segment lost 1 base and the J segment 6 bases; nucleotides outside the gene matches: 1. The CDR3 covers 13 residues. CDR3 residues: CASSLTGGHGYTF. The CDR3 coding sequence is TGCGCCAGCAGCTTGACAGGGGGCCATGGCTACACCTTC.

The chain joins TRBV14 to TRBJ2-7, with D perhaps matching TRBD2 (6 bases). The CDR3 contains 13 residues. Germline assignment: CDR1 SGHDN and CDR2 FVKESK. Trimming shortened V by 0 bases and J by 6 bases, and 9 bases separated the two germline ends. CDR3 in amino acids: CASSQDSGGEQYF. The CDR3 nucleotides read TGTGCCAGCAGCCAAGATTCCGGGGGCGAGCAGTACTTC.

This clone was picked up a small number of times. J is TRBJ1-4 and V is TRBV25-1; TRBD1 matches at 9 bases. Germline assignment: CDR1 MGHDK and CDR2 SYGVNS. Germline trimming cut 3 bases from V and 8 bases from J; bases unmatched to any gene: 10. This CDR3 region has 16 residues. The CDR3 is CASSDSQGAPGEKLFF. The DNA of the CDR3 is TGTGCCAGCAGTGACTCACAGGGGGCGCCCGGGGAAAAACTGTTTTTT.

CDR3 loop: CASSREGSYEQYF. Written as DNA, the CDR3 is TGCGCCAGCAGCCGCGAGGGCTCCTACGAGCAGTACTTC. This chain joins TRBV4-3 and TRBJ2-7, with a weak D call TRBD2 (5 bases). CDR1 and CDR2 from the germline V gene are LGHNA and YSLEER. Between the trimmed V and J ends, which lost 4 bases and 0 bases, there was a span of 7 bases. This CDR3 has 13 amino acids.

The rearrangement links TRBV7-9 to TRBJ1-6; no reliable D call. This CDR3 comprises 14 residues. The germline CDR1 and CDR2 sequences are SEHNR and FQNEAQ (reference sequence). V gave up 5 bases and J gave up 4 bases, with 9 bases separating them. The CDR3 sequence: CASSPREYNSPLHF. CDR3 in DNA: TGTGCCAGCAGCCCCCGGGAATATAATTCACCCCTCCACTTT.

This clone occurred a few times. The chain couples TRBV7-2 to TRBJ2-4, with D possibly TRBD2 on 5 matching bases. The V gene's germline CDR1 is SGHTA and CDR2 FQGNSA. V was cut by 4 bases and J by 8 bases, with 15 bases left in between. There are 14 residues in the CDR3. Here the CDR3 DNA reads TGTGCCAGCAGCTACGGTTACGTCGGGGACATTCAGTACTTC. Encoded protein: CASSYGYVGDIQYF.

In this sample, this clone turned up a few times. V usage is TRBV29-1 and J usage is TRBJ2-3; TRBD2 aligns across 11 bases. Trimming took 6 bases from V and 8 from J; bases not matched to a gene: 13. The CDR3 spans 15 residues. Germline lookup yields CDR1 SQVTM and CDR2 ANQGSEA. CDR3 bases: TGCAGCGTCGGTAGGGGACTAGCGGCTTCCGGTACGCAGTATTTT. This encodes CSVGRGLAASGTQYF.

The chain joins TRBV4-1 to TRBJ2-2; possible D gene TRBD2, 6 bases. Germline V gene sequence: CDR1 MGHRA, CDR2 YSYEKL. The CDR3 totals 14 residues. V was clipped by 1 base and J by 10 bases, with 13 bases between them. The CDR3: CASSQVMGGLELFF. The CDR3 region has the DNA TGCGCCAGCAGCCAAGTGATGGGGGGTCTGGAGCTGTTTTTT.

The gene calls are TRBV28 and TRBJ2-5, with 7 bases matching TRBD2. The CDR3 length is 16 residues. Losses at the gene ends were 1 base for V and 2 bases for J; bases not matched to a gene: 7. The germline V gene has CDR1 MDHEN and CDR2 SYDVKM. CDR3 residues: CASSLFSPGGQETQYF. CDR3 sequence (DNA): TGTGCCAGCAGTTTATTCTCCCCCGGGGGGCAAGAGACCCAGTACTTC.

The chain uses TRBV29-1 and TRBJ2-5, with TRBD1 identical over 7 bases. Trimming removed 3 bases from V and 5 bases from J; junction bases left unmatched: 9. Germline assignment: CDR1 SQVTM and CDR2 ANQGSEA. This CDR3 is built from 14 residues. CDR3 sequence reads: CSVEGQTLRETQYF. DNA for the CDR3: TGCAGCGTTGAGGGACAGACCCTCCGGGAGACCCAGTACTTC. Supplemented by reference TRBV29-1 and TRBJ2-5, the full variable domain reads SAVISQKPSRDICQRGTSLTIQCQVDSQVTMMFWYRQQPGQSLTLIATANQGSEATYESGFVIDKFPISRPNLTFSTLTVSNMSPEDSSIYLCSVEGQTLRETQYFGPGTRLLVL.

V is TRBV7-2 and J is TRBJ2-4; 7 bases are a match to TRBD1. J lost 5 bases, V lost 5 bases, and 3 bases had no gene match. CDR3 length equals 13 residues. Germline CDR1 and CDR2: SGHTA and FQGNSA. The CDR3: CASSEGQQNIQYF. CDR3 nucleotides: TGTGCCAGCAGCGAGGGACAGCAAAACATTCAGTACTTC. Based on the CDR3 plus reference TRBV7-2 and TRBJ2-4, the full variable domain is GAGVSQSPSNKVTEKGKDVELRCDPISGHTALYWYRQSLGQGLEFLIYFQGNSAPDKSGLPSDRFSAERTGGSVSTLTIQRTQQEDSAVYLCASSEGQQNIQYFGAGTRLSVL.

This clone was detected many times. The V and J genes are TRBV4-3 and TRBJ2-1; D gene uncertain. The CDR3 length is 15 residues. V lost 1 base to trimming and J lost 4 bases, with 11 bases between them. Germline values: CDR1 LGHNA, CDR2 YSLEER. The CDR3 DNA follows: TGCGCCAGCAGCCAAGGACTCCCTAATTACAATGAGCAGTTCTTC. This translates into CASSQGLPNYNEQFF.

J is TRBJ2-1 and V is TRBV9; a possible D gene is TRBD2 (6 bases). Between the trimmed V and J ends, which lost 4 bases and 4 bases, there was a span of 18 bases. CDR3 size: 16 residues. Germline V gives CDR1 SGDLS, CDR2 YYNGEE. CDR3 residues: CASSPYTSSAYNEQFF. DNA for the CDR3: TGTGCCAGCAGCCCCTACACTAGCTCCGCGTACAATGAGCAGTTCTTC.

The chain combines TRBV2 with TRBJ2-5, with no clear D. Germline CDR1 SNHLY, CDR2 FYNNEI. The CDR3 has 11 residues. Trimming removed 5 bases at V and 2 bases at J, with 3 bases between. The CDR3 DNA sequence: TGTGCCAGCAGTCAGCAAGAGACCCAGTACTTC. It is translated as CASSQQETQYF.

With regard to this clone: Other DNA sequences in the same sample also yield this CDR3. The J gene is TRBJ2-5, the V gene TRBV7-6, with 11 nucleotides matching TRBD2. Germline CDR1 reads SGHVS; CDR2 reads FNYEAQ. Losses at the gene ends were 6 bases for V and 5 bases for J; bases not matched to a gene: 8. The CDR3 extends over 15 amino acids. The CDR3 region is CASSFSGGAGETQYF. CDR3 coding DNA: TGTGCCAGCAGTTTTAGCGGGGGGGCCGGGGAGACCCAGTACTTC.

This chain connects TRBV11-1 to TRBJ2-7, with D tentatively TRBD1 (6 bases). This CDR3 is 14 amino acids long. Germline V gives CDR1 SGHAT, CDR2 FQDESV (reference sequence). The V and J ends lost 3 bases and 0 bases respectively, with 9 bases between them. The CDR3 loop is CASSLGAISYEQYF. The CDR3 DNA reads as TGTGCCAGCAGCTTGGGGGCTATCTCCTACGAGCAGTACTTC.

V usage is TRBV4-2 and J usage is TRBJ2-3, with 13 bases lining up with TRBD2. Trimming at V came to 2 bases and at J to 4 bases, leaving 6 bases not matched to a gene. The CDR3 contains 17 residues. Looked up from germline, CDR1 is LGHNA and CDR2 is YNFKEQ. CDR3 residues: CASSQLLAGGAADTQYF. The CDR3 bases are TGTGCCAGCAGCCAACTACTAGCGGGGGGGGCCGCAGATACGCAGTATTTT.

This clone occurred a few times. This rearrangement joins TRBV6-1 to TRBJ2-7; 11 bases are shared with TRBD1. V shed 5 bases and J 5 bases; nucleotides not matched to a gene: 5. The V gene's germline CDR1 is MNHNS and CDR2 SASEGT. CDR3 length equals 14 residues. The CDR3 is CASSLDRGRDEQYF. The CDR3 nucleotides read TGTGCCAGCAGTTTGGACAGGGGGCGCGACGAGCAGTACTTC.

In its sample, this clone was seen a few times. The chain carries TRBV27 and TRBJ1-1, with TRBD1 as a possible D gene (6 bases). This CDR3 contains 17 residues. In germline, CDR1 is MNHEY, CDR2 SMNVEV (reference sequence). V was clipped by 2 bases and J by 0 bases, with 16 bases between them. CDR3 in amino acids: CASSLKAWGTLNTEAFF. CDR3 DNA: TGTGCCAGCAGTTTAAAGGCGTGGGGGACACTGAACACTGAAGCTTTCTTT.

This rearrangement joins TRBV4-1 to TRBJ2-3; no reliable D call. Trimming removed 0 bases at V and 6 bases at J, with 13 bases between. The CDR3 is 15 amino acids. The germline gives CDR1 MGHRA, CDR2 YSYEKL. DNA of the CDR3: TGCGCCAGCAGCCAAGATTCGCGCGGATCGGATACGCAGTATTTT. Residues: CASSQDSRGSDTQYF.

This sequence joins TRBV11-2 and TRBJ2-3, with a possible D match to TRBD2 (6 bases). The CDR3 spans 14 residues. V was pared by 4 bases and J by 0 bases, with 8 bases between. Germline V gene data show CDR1 as SGHAT and CDR2 as FQNNGV. CDR3 loop: CASSYGTSTDTQYF. The DNA of the CDR3 is TGTGCCAGCAGCTACGGGACTAGCACAGATACGCAGTATTTT.

The chain recombines TRBV5-4 with TRBJ2-5, with D possibly being TRBD2 (5 bases). Per germline, CDR1 SGHNT and CDR2 YYREEE (reference sequence). The germline V and J ends were trimmed by 0 bases and 4 bases, with 13 bases remaining between them. There are 15 residues in the CDR3. CDR3 in amino acids: CASSLAAGRRETQYF. The CDR3 DNA reads TGTGCCAGCAGCTTGGCGGCGGGTAGAAGAGAGACCCAGTACTTC.